These 3 T cell receptor beta chains originate from one sample sequenced in a study of CD8+ T cells in alopecia areata. Treatment: oral pan-JAK inhibitor, 5-10 mg twice daily. Specimens obtained from alopecia areata patients comprised lesional scalp punch biopsies and peripheral blood. Sequencing used cDNA as its template, made by extracting RNA and reverse transcribing it. This table comes from immunoSEQ multiplex PCR, and its TCRdb copy is limited to in-frame clones, with some not included. The table includes some 5,400 clones, 71% detected once. Sequenced here: skin, sampled at week 24, from a patient treated with tofacitinib. The receptors shown here come from a human donor with alopecia areata.

The V call is TRBV7-2, the J call TRBJ2-1; 10 nucleotides agree with TRBD1. The CDR3 extends over 16 amino acids. V shed 4 bases, J shed 3 bases, and the junction held 6 bases outside the gene matches. Germline assignment: CDR1 SGHTA and CDR2 FQGNSA. The CDR3 reads CASSSEGTGVYNEQFF. For the CDR3, the DNA is TGTGCCAGCAGCTCCGAGGGGACAGGGGTCTACAATGAGCAGTTCTTC.

This clone turned up a few times. The rearrangement links TRBV7-9 to TRBJ1-1; D is ambiguous. This CDR3 comprises 14 residues. Deletions cut 0 bases from V and 1 base from J, with 6 bases between. Germline V gene sequence: CDR1 SEHNR, CDR2 FQNEAQ (reference sequence). DNA for the CDR3: TGTGCCAGCAGCTTAGCGAGCCAGAACACTGAAGCTTTCTTT. This translates into CASSLASQNTEAFF.

The J gene is TRBJ1-2, the V gene TRBV18, with a tentative D call TRBD1 (5 bases). The V end was cut by 3 bases, the J end by 3 bases, with 11 bases between. This CDR3 has 14 amino acids. CDR1 KGHSH and CDR2 LQKENI come from the germline V gene. The CDR3 nucleotides are TGTGCCAGCTCACCGGGGACTGCATACTATGGCTACACCTTC. It yields the protein CASSPGTAYYGYTF. Looking up the rest from reference TRBV18 and TRBJ1-2 gives the full variable domain: NAGVMQNPRHLVRRRGQEARLRCSPMKGHSHVYWYRQLPEEGLKFMVYLQKENIIDESGMPKERFSAEFPKEGPSILRIQQVVRGDSAAYFCASSPGTAYYGYTFGSGTRLTVV.